This TCR beta chain was found in a study of CD8 T cells in ankylosing spondylitis. Notes on the study in general: Reportedly, disease-linked clones are significantly enriched in ankylosing spondylitis patients' matched synovial fluid.

Per the germline V gene, CDR1 is SGHAT and CDR2 is FQNNGV. The V gene lost 7 bases and the J gene lost 9 bases, with 16 bases spanning the gap. The CDR3 is 13 amino acids. By quantitative 5'-RACE with molecular barcodes, the TCR beta libraries were made. TCRdb reprocessed the 5' RACE reads with MiXCR, giving one entry per CDR3 protein. In the table there are around 340,000 distinct CDR3 sequences, approximately 22% of which are singletons. This clonotype was counted only a few times. Its antigen is undetermined. Material: blood, either unsorted or a sorted T cell fraction (not recorded which). The origin of this receptor is a male donor with ankylosing spondylitis or in good health (not recorded which). The rearrangement uses TRBV11-2 and TRBJ2-1; D uncertain. The CDR3 DNA follows: TGTGCCAGCACCAACCCCTCCTCGGTTGAGCAGTTCTTC. Translating gives CASTNPSSVEQFF.